This TCR delta chain was sequenced for a study of Vδ1+ human thymocytes. Overall study results and limits: Thymic TRG and TRD repertoires appeared highly polyclonal, with Gaussian CDR3 length distributions. Unlike peripheral blood Vdelta1+ controls, thymic delta-chain sequences included 20% to 25% Vdelta2 and few Vdelta3. Many TRG clonotypes were shared between donors; TRD repertoires were essentially private.

After alphabeta T cell depletion, CD3+ Vdelta1+ Vdelta2- thymocytes were sorted. Trimming cost V 7 bases and J 9 bases; bases outside gene matches: 26. CDR1 and CDR2 from the germline V gene are TSWWSYY and QGS. The CDR3 totals 18 residues. Comment on this clone: Its target is not known.

Sequences come from RNA converted to cDNA by reverse transcription. The CDR3 regions were amplified by multiplex PCR from V-gene primers to a constant-region primer. TCRdb used CATT to re-call clones from the multiplex PCR reads. The sample shows about 75,000 delta-chain clones, approximately 34% of them seen only once. The specimen sequenced was Vdelta1+ gamma-delta thymocytes from the thymus. Subset: FACS-sorted CD3+ TCRalphabeta- TCRVdelta1+ TCRVdelta2- thymocytes. The V and J genes are TRDV1 and TRDJ1; TRDD3 matches 7 bases. This TCR was recovered from a boy under two years old who had congenital heart surgery. The CDR3 bases are TGTGCTCTTGAGCCCCCTTTTCGTAGGGGGGTGGGGGAGACAGAACTCATCTTT. Translating gives CALEPPFRRGVGETELIF.